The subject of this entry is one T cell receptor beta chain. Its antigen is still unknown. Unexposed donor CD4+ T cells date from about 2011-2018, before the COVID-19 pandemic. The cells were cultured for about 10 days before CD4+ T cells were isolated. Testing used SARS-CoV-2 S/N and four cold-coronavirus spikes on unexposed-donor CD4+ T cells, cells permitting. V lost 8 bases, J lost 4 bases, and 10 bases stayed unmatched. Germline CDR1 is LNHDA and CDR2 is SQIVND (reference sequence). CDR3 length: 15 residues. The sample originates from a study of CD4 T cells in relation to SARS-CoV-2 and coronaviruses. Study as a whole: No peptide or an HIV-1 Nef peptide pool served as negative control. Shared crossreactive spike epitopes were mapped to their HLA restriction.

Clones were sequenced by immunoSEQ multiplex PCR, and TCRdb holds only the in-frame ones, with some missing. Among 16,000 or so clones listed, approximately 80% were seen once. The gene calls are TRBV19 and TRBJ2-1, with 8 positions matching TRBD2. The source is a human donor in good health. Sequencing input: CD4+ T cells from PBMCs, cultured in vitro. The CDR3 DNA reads TGTGCCAGTTGCGTGTCGGGAGGGGGTTACAATGAGCAGTTCTTC. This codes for CASCVSGGGYNEQFF.